What follows are 32 T cell receptor beta chains derived from one specimen sequenced in a study of T cell responses to AZD1222 COVID-19 vaccine. This table comes from immunoSEQ multiplex PCR, and its TCRdb copy is limited to in-frame clones, with some not included. The repertoire includes under 150,000 clones, 80% to 95% of them detected once, and about 3% sits in the top ten. Sequencing used peripheral blood, obtained on day 0 of MenACWY control vaccination. The receptors originated from an adult in good health.

This clone was detected only once. The chain is built from TRBV29-1 and TRBJ1-6, with TRBD1 matching over 10 bases. The CDR3 extends over 14 amino acids. The germline gives CDR1 SQVTM, CDR2 ANQGSEA. The V segment lost 6 bases and the J segment 7 bases; nucleotides outside the gene matches: 6. Here the CDR3 DNA reads TGCAGCGTGGGGACAGGGGCCAGGAATTCACCCCTCCACTTT. This gives the protein CSVGTGARNSPLHF.

J is TRBJ1-5 and V is TRBV30; tentative D call: TRBD1 (6 bases). Trimming left V 0 bases short and J 5 bases short, with 14 bases between. Germline values: CDR1 GTSNPN, CDR2 SVGIG (reference sequence). The CDR3 is 15 amino acids. CDR3 residues: CAWSVNGGADQPQHF. The DNA of the CDR3 is TGTGCCTGGAGTGTAAACGGGGGCGCAGATCAGCCCCAGCATTTT.

The gene calls are TRBV7-2 and TRBJ1-6, with TRBD1 as a possible D gene (5 bases). The V end lost 2 bases, the J end lost 13 bases, and 15 bases lay between the germline ends. The CDR3 totals 14 residues. From germline, CDR1 is SGHTA and CDR2 FQGNSA. CDR3: CASSLHQGGSPLHF. CDR3 sequence (DNA): TGTGCCAGCAGCTTACACCAGGGTGGGTCTCCCCTCCACTTT.

This sequence joins TRBV24-1 and TRBJ2-2; D not certain. Germline loops: CDR1 KGHDR, CDR2 SFDVKD. The CDR3 extends over 13 amino acids. Trimming stripped 6 bases from V and 0 bases from J, with 4 bases between. As DNA, the CDR3 is TGTGCCACCAGTTGGTCGAACACCGGGGAGCTGTTTTTT. Protein: CATSWSNTGELFF.

The rearrangement links TRBV6-2 or TRBV6-3 to TRBJ1-4; 8 nucleotides agree with TRBD1. The germline gives CDR1 MNHEY, CDR2 SVGEGT. Trimming took 5 bases from V and 3 from J; bases not matched to a gene: 8. The CDR3 has 16 residues. The CDR3 coding sequence is TGTGCCAGCAGTCGGACAGGGAGTGCAGCTAATGAAAAACTGTTTTTT. It encodes CASSRTGSAANEKLFF.

This clone is a singleton in its sample. The chain has TRBV19 and TRBJ1-3; D is possibly TRBD1 (5 bases). The CDR3 consists of 13 residues. Looked up from germline, CDR1 is LNHDA and CDR2 is SQIVND (reference sequence). Trimming pared 5 bases from V and 2 bases from J, leaving 7 bases between. The CDR3: CASSWGAGNTIYF. As DNA, the CDR3 is TGTGCCAGTAGTTGGGGGGCTGGAAACACCATATATTTT.

The V call is TRBV9, the J call TRBJ2-7; 10 bases fit TRBD1. The V gene's germline CDR1 is SGDLS and CDR2 YYNGEE. The CDR3 is made up of 15 amino acids. J lost 2 bases, V lost 3 bases, and 5 bases had no gene match. The CDR3 nucleotides read TGTGCCAGCAGCGCTGGGGACAGGGGTACCTACGAGCAGTACTTC. Translation: CASSAGDRGTYEQYF.

The CDR3 loop is CASSEPGAGNTIYF. In nucleotides, the CDR3 is TGCGCCAGCAGTGAGCCCGGGGCTGGAAACACCATATATTTT. The genes are TRBV10-2 and TRBJ1-3; D gene uncertain. There are 14 residues in the CDR3. Germline CDR1 WSHSY, CDR2 SAAADI. V lost 2 bases, J lost 2 bases, and 7 bases lay in between.

The CDR3 spells CASSHAEGGKYEQYF. Written as DNA, the CDR3 is TGTGCCAGCAGCCACGCGGAGGGGGGCAAGTACGAGCAGTACTTC. The chain combines TRBV14 with TRBJ2-7; either TRBD1 or TRBD2 may fit D (6 bases each). Germline lookup yields CDR1 SGHDN and CDR2 FVKESK. Trimming left V 3 bases short and J 4 bases short, with 16 bases between. This CDR3 is 15 amino acids long.

V gene TRBV7-9 combines with J gene TRBJ1-4; TRBD1 matches at 9 bases. Germline values: CDR1 SEHNR, CDR2 FQNEAQ (reference sequence). Trimming cost V 5 bases and J 5 bases; bases outside gene matches: 3. This CDR3 spans 14 amino acids. The CDR3 loop is CASSIGQGNEKLFF. The CDR3 bases are TGTGCCAGCAGCATTGGACAGGGGAATGAAAAACTGTTTTTT.

V gene TRBV6-2 or TRBV6-3 combines with J gene TRBJ2-3; 8 bases fit TRBD1. Per germline, CDR1 MNHEY and CDR2 SVGEGT. The V gene end was trimmed by 3 bases and the J gene end by 0 bases; junction bases not matched to a gene: 5. This CDR3 spans 16 amino acids. The CDR3 DNA sequence: TGTGCCAGCAGTTATTTAGGACAGGGTAGCACAGATACGCAGTATTTT. As protein: CASSYLGQGSTDTQYF.

This clone was recorded many times. This rearrangement joins TRBV6-2 or TRBV6-3 to TRBJ2-7, with 9 bases lining up with TRBD1. The trim removed 2 bases at V and 5 bases at J, leaving 19 bases unmatched. Germline V gives CDR1 MNHEY, CDR2 SVGEGT. This CDR3 has 19 residues. The CDR3 DNA is TGTGCCAGCAGTTACCCTTCTCAAGGAGGGACAGGGTCGTTTGACGAGCAGTACTTC. Its translation: CASSYPSQGGTGSFDEQYF.

The chain joins TRBV7-9 to TRBJ1-3; D remains ambiguous. Germline loops: CDR1 SEHNR, CDR2 FQNEAQ (reference sequence). CDR3 length: 16 amino acids. Between the trimmed V and J ends, which lost 4 bases and 0 bases, there was a span of 13 bases. As DNA, the CDR3 is TGTGCCAGCAGCTCCCGACCGGGGAGCTCTGGAAACACCATATATTTT. This sequence encodes CASSSRPGSSGNTIYF.

The gene calls are TRBV25-1 and TRBJ1-2; D is undetermined. The germline V gene has CDR1 MGHDK and CDR2 SYGVNS. The CDR3 is 14 residues long. The V and J ends lost 5 bases and 0 bases respectively, with 10 bases between them. Here the CDR3 reads CASSPRAANYGYTF. The CDR3 region has the DNA TGTGCCAGCAGTCCGCGAGCTGCTAACTATGGCTACACCTTC.

This chain joins TRBV27 and TRBJ2-6; no clear D. Trimming left V 3 bases short and J 3 bases short, with 3 bases between. From germline, CDR1 is MNHEY and CDR2 SMNVEV (reference sequence). This CDR3 is built from 13 residues. The CDR3 sequence is CASSLNGANVLTF. DNA for the CDR3: TGTGCCAGCAGTTTGAATGGGGCCAACGTCCTGACTTTC.

The chain is built from TRBV3-1 (or the pseudogene TRBV3-2) and TRBJ1-6; the D gene is possibly TRBD1 (6 bases). The CDR3 runs to 13 residues. The germline V gene encodes CDR1 LGHDT and CDR2 YNNKEL (reference sequence). The V gene lost 8 bases and the J gene lost 10 bases, with 15 bases spanning the gap. The CDR3: CASGQFVGSPLHF. The CDR3 DNA is TGTGCCAGCGGACAGTTTGTTGGATCACCCCTCCACTTT.

Written as DNA, the CDR3 is TGTGCCAGCAGCTCGAGACATCCGAACACTGAAGCTTTCTTT. It yields the protein CASSSRHPNTEAFF. The J gene is TRBJ1-1, the V gene TRBV7-2; the D is unclear. This CDR3 is built from 14 residues. Per germline, CDR1 SGHTA and CDR2 FQGNSA. V gave up 4 bases and J gave up 1 base, with 10 bases separating them.

The gene calls are TRBV7-9 and TRBJ2-1; D perhaps matches TRBD1 (5 bases). V lost 8 bases, J lost 4 bases, and 6 bases lay in between. CDR1 SEHNR and CDR2 FQNEAQ come from the germline V gene (reference sequence). The CDR3 extends over 11 amino acids. CDR3 in DNA: TGTGCCAGCGCAGGGTACAATGAGCAGTTCTTC. Its protein is CASAGYNEQFF.

The chain combines TRBV7-8 with TRBJ1-1, with no clear D. Trimming left V 4 bases short and J 0 bases short, with 6 bases between. The CDR3 covers 13 residues. Germline CDR1 reads SGHVS; CDR2 reads FQNEAQ. Written as DNA, the CDR3 is TGTGCCAGCAGCTCTAAGATGAACACTGAAGCTTTCTTT. Its translation is CASSSKMNTEAFF.

The table lists this clone with a count of one. The chain combines TRBV2 with TRBJ2-1; unclear D gene. Trimming left V 7 bases short and J 13 bases short, with 14 bases between. The CDR3 has 11 amino acids. The germline V gene has CDR1 SNHLY and CDR2 FYNNEI. The CDR3 protein is CASIEPPVQFF. CDR3 in DNA: TGTGCCAGCATTGAGCCGCCGGTCCAGTTCTTC.

This rearrangement joins TRBV3-1 (or the pseudogene TRBV3-2) to TRBJ2-5; 15 nucleotides match TRBD2. The CDR3 extends over 14 amino acids. Germline V gives CDR1 LGHDT, CDR2 YNNKEL (reference sequence). V trimming: 8 bases; J trimming: 6 bases; junction bases outside the gene matches: 4. Here the CDR3 DNA reads TGTGCCAGCTTGGGACTAGCGGGGGGACAGACCCAGTACTTC. This sequence encodes CASLGLAGGQTQYF.

The CDR3 spells CASSPGQRGEQYF. The CDR3 DNA reads as TGTGCCAGCTCACCGGGACAGAGAGGCGAGCAGTACTTC. The V call is TRBV18, the J call TRBJ2-7; the match to TRBD1 covers 7 bases. V trimming: 3 bases; J trimming: 6 bases; junction bases outside the gene matches: 5. Germline-derived CDR1 and CDR2 are KGHSH and LQKENI. CDR3 size: 13 residues.

V is TRBV6-5 and J is TRBJ2-1; possible D gene TRBD2, 6 bases. Germline V gene data show CDR1 as MNHEY and CDR2 as SVGAGI. Trimming took off 0 bases at V and 10 bases at J, with 16 bases between the two ends. CDR3 length: 15 residues. The CDR3 is CASSYSRGRTTEQFF. The CDR3 DNA is TGTGCCAGCAGTTACTCGCGGGGACGGACTACGGAGCAGTTCTTC.

The chain uses TRBV2 and TRBJ2-6; D is unresolved. Trimming took 7 bases from V and 0 from J, leaving 7 bases between them. Germline CDR1 and CDR2: SNHLY and FYNNEI. CDR3 size: 14 residues. CDR3 DNA: TGTGCCAGCATAATGGACTCTGGGGCCAACGTCCTGACTTTC. This gives the protein CASIMDSGANVLTF.

The CDR3, as DNA: TGTGCCAGCAGCTACGGGCCCGCCTACAATGAGCAGTTCTTC. The encoded protein is CASSYGPAYNEQFF. The chain is built from TRBV11-2 and TRBJ2-1; D ambiguous. The V end was cut by 4 bases, the J end by 2 bases, with 9 bases between. Germline V gene lookup returns CDR1 SGHAT and CDR2 FQNNGV. The CDR3 consists of 14 residues.

The rearrangement uses TRBV5-1 and TRBJ2-7; 9 bases agree with TRBD1. Germline CDR1 is SGHRS and CDR2 is YFSETQ. This CDR3 is built from 15 residues. J was trimmed by 5 bases and V by 1 base; bases with no gene match: 7. The CDR3 DNA is TGCGCCAGCAGCTTGAGGACAGGGGCCGGAAACGAGCAGTACTTC. Protein: CASSLRTGAGNEQYF.

The chain recombines TRBV27 with TRBJ1-2; D gene uncertain. The CDR3 is 15 amino acids. V was clipped by 0 bases and J by 0 bases, with 8 bases between them. CDR1 and CDR2 from the germline V gene are MNHEY and SMNVEV (reference sequence). The CDR3 DNA reads TGTGCCAGCAGTTTATCCGGACCAGCTAACTATGGCTACACCTTC. Its protein product is CASSLSGPANYGYTF.

This clone was found once. This chain joins TRBV7-3 and TRBJ2-5, with 11 bases identical to TRBD2. Germline V lookup: CDR1 SGHTA, CDR2 FQGTGA. The J segment lost 4 bases and the V segment lost 1 base, leaving 11 bases of the junction unmatched. The CDR3 has 18 residues. The CDR3 protein is CASSLNPQLAGDLETQYF. The CDR3 nucleotides read TGTGCCAGCAGCTTAAACCCCCAACTAGCGGGAGATTTAGAGACCCAGTACTTC.

The gene calls are TRBV6-5 and TRBJ1-2; 8 positions match TRBD1. CDR1 and CDR2 from the germline V gene are MNHEY and SVGAGI. J lost 1 base, V lost 6 bases, and 7 bases had no gene match. This CDR3 is 15 amino acids long. CDR3 DNA sequence: TGTGCCAGCAGCTCGACAGGGGCCCTTAACTATGGCTACACCTTC. Encoded protein: CASSSTGALNYGYTF.

The V and J genes are TRBV4-1 and TRBJ1-2; 10 positions match TRBD1. Trimming cost V 6 bases and J 4 bases; bases outside gene matches: 5. Germline V gene sequence: CDR1 MGHRA, CDR2 YSYEKL. The CDR3 covers 14 residues. CDR3 nucleotide sequence: TGCGCCAGCAGTTCAGACAGGGGGCCCTATGGCTACACCTTC. It encodes CASSSDRGPYGYTF.

V gene TRBV19 combines with J gene TRBJ1-1; D is unresolved. Trimming cost V 8 bases and J 3 bases, with 16 bases left between them. The CDR3 totals 14 residues. The germline gives CDR1 LNHDA, CDR2 SQIVND (reference sequence). Here the CDR3 reads CASSLGREDTEAFF. The DNA of the CDR3 is TGTGCCAGTTCACTTGGTCGGGAGGACACTGAAGCTTTCTTT.

The table lists this clone with a count of one. The chain combines TRBV10-3 with TRBJ1-2, with 9 bases that match TRBD1. The CDR3 runs to 15 residues. V shed 4 bases and J 7 bases; nucleotides not matched to a gene: 10. Germline V gene lookup returns CDR1 ENHRY and CDR2 SYGVKD. The CDR3 DNA sequence: TGTGCCATCAGTGGGCGGGACAGGGCTTTAACTGGCTACACCTTC. Encoded protein: CAISGRDRALTGYTF.